These T cell receptor beta chains were read from a single sample in a study of T-cell memory formation after mild COVID-19. TCRdb re-derived calls from the 5' RACE reads in MiXCR, one entry per CDR3 protein. The table includes around 260,000 distinct CDR3 sequences, 16% detected once. Sequenced material: PBMCs or a T cell subset sorted from them (not recorded which). The receptors were gathered from a man aged 18 to 30 who had mild COVID-19 (a few samples of this study predate the infection). Cell type and time point are not known. The CDR3 runs from the conserved cysteine through the conserved F or W. The D gene is left open where the match is weak. Part of the rows lack a size; the others show once, few, many or a class for expanded clones.

J: TRBJ1-1; V: TRBV6-5; D: .; size: .; CDR3: CASSYRDGYTEAFF; DNA: TGTGCCAGCAGTTACCGTGACGGATACACTGAAGCTTTCTTT
J: TRBJ1-1; V: TRBV4-2; D: TRBD1; size: few; CDR3: CASSHNTGGGTEAFF; DNA: TGTGCCAGCAGCCATAATACAGGGGGGGGAACTGAAGCTTTCTTT
J: TRBJ2-3; V: TRBV5-1; D: .; size: few; CDR3: CASGLSGRFADTQYF; DNA: TGCGCCAGTGGCCTGTCGGGGAGGTTCGCAGATACGCAGTATTTT
J: TRBJ2-2; V: TRBV7-6; D: .; size: many; CDR3: CASSPGSGTNTGELFF; DNA: TGTGCCAGCAGCCCAGGGTCGGGGACGAACACCGGGGAGCTGTTTTTT
J: TRBJ2-1; V: TRBV7-2; D: TRBD2; size: few; CDR3: CASSFTSGGLEQFF; DNA: TGTGCCAGCAGCTTTACTAGCGGGGGCCTTGAGCAGTTCTTC
J: TRBJ2-1; V: TRBV10-3; D: TRBD2; size: many; CDR3: CAIRRTSGDNEQFF; DNA: TGTGCCATCAGGAGGACTAGCGGGGACAATGAGCAGTTCTTC
J: TRBJ1-3; V: TRBV12-5; D: .; size: few; CDR3: CASGLGASGNTIYF; DNA: TGTGCTAGTGGTTTGGGGGCTTCGGGAAACACCATATATTTT
J: TRBJ1-1; V: TRBV6-5; D: .; size: few; CDR3: CASSQGSFMRTEAFF; DNA: TGTGCCAGCAGTCAAGGATCCTTTATGAGAACTGAAGCTTTCTTT
J: TRBJ1-2; V: TRBV7-2; D: TRBD1; size: few; CDR3: CASSPGGGMISYTF; DNA: TGTGCCAGCAGCCCAGGGGGAGGGATGATCAGCTACACCTTC
J: TRBJ2-3; V: TRBV7-3; D: .; size: .; CDR3: CASSPTGWGTDTQYF; DNA: TGTGCCAGCAGCCCCACCGGGTGGGGCACAGATACGCAGTATTTT
J: TRBJ2-5; V: TRBV5-1; D: TRBD2; size: .; CDR3: CASSLALSGDGQETQYF; DNA: TGCGCCAGCAGCTTGGCCTTGAGCGGGGACGGTCAAGAGACCCAGTACTTC
J: TRBJ1-2; V: TRBV7-3; D: .; size: many; CDR3: CASSLGPDSNYGYTF; DNA: TGTGCCAGCAGCTTGGGGCCAGACTCTAACTATGGCTACACCTTC
J: TRBJ1-2; V: TRBV5-5; D: .; size: few; CDR3: CASSPGHVYTF; DNA: TGTGCCAGCAGCCCGGGTCATGTCTACACCTTC
J: TRBJ2-5; V: TRBV29-1; D: .; size: .; CDR3: CSVVGGSEETQYF; DNA: TGCAGCGTTGTTGGAGGATCCGAGGAGACCCAGTACTTC
J: TRBJ1-4; V: TRBV9; D: TRBD1; size: .; CDR3: CASSAYGTAGEKLFF; DNA: TGTGCCAGCAGCGCGTACGGGACAGCTGGCGAAAAACTGTTTTTT
J: TRBJ1-1; V: TRBV20-1; D: .; size: few; CDR3: CSARDPRGEWNTEAFF; DNA: TGCAGTGCTAGAGATCCCCGGGGGGAGTGGAACACTGAAGCTTTCTTT
J: TRBJ1-2; V: TRBV6-5; D: TRBD1; size: few; CDR3: CASTQSLTGGGYTF; DNA: TGTGCCAGCACCCAATCCCTCACAGGGGGTGGCTACACCTTC
J: TRBJ2-7; V: TRBV7-6; D: TRBD1; size: few; CDR3: CASSLVSGQIYEQYF; DNA: TGTGCCAGCAGCTTAGTATCGGGACAGATCTACGAGCAGTACTTC
J: TRBJ1-1; V: TRBV19; D: .; size: .; CDR3: CASSIEGRGTEAFF; DNA: TGTGCAAGTAGTATAGAAGGGAGGGGGACTGAAGCTTTCTTT
J: TRBJ2-2; V: TRBV7-3; D: TRBD2; size: many; CDR3: CASRGGDTGELFF; DNA: TGTGCCAGCAGGGGGGGGGACACCGGGGAGCTGTTTTTT
J: TRBJ1-1; V: TRBV20-1; D: .; size: .; CDR3: CSARDLRRAGDTEAFF; DNA: TGCAGTGCTAGAGATCTTCGGAGGGCGGGGGACACTGAAGCTTTCTTT
J: TRBJ2-4; V: TRBV7-9; D: .; size: .; CDR3: CASSGGISANIQYF; DNA: TGTGCCAGCAGCGGGGGAATTTCGGCGAACATTCAGTACTTC
J: TRBJ1-2; V: TRBV4-3; D: .; size: few; CDR3: CASSQDYSGGYTF; DNA: TGCGCCAGCAGCCAAGATTACTCGGGGGGCTACACCTTC
J: TRBJ1-3; V: TRBV2; D: TRBD1; size: .; CDR3: CASSPDRFGNTIYF; DNA: TGTGCCAGCAGTCCGGACAGGTTTGGTAACACCATATATTTT